The 13 T cell receptor beta chains reported below all come from one sample, sequenced in a study of T cells in Graves' hyperthyroidism and ophthalmopathy. Using RNA transcripts as the source, TCR beta CDR3 regions were amplified. HTBI primers were used for first-round RT-PCR of the TCR CDR3. One entry per CDR3 protein results from TCRdb running MiXCR on the multiplex PCR reads. The sample holds around 600,000 distinct CDR3 sequences, 14% seen once. Sequencing was performed on blood. The receptor set was obtained from a woman aged 50 to 60 with Graves' ophthalmopathy.

In its sample, this clonotype was seen many times. The rearrangement joins TRBV29-1 to TRBJ1-1, with 9 bases fitting TRBD1. Germline V gives CDR1 SQVTM, CDR2 ANQGSEA. V shed 5 bases and J 3 bases; nucleotides not matched to a gene: 4. The CDR3 sequence is 13 residues long. CDR3 sequence: CSVLTGGDTEAFF. CDR3 nucleotides: TGCAGCGTTTTGACAGGGGGTGACACTGAAGCTTTCTTT.

This clonotype was observed a handful of times. The V gene is TRBV4-2, the J gene TRBJ1-2, with D possibly TRBD1 on 5 matching bases. The CDR3 extends over 14 amino acids. The germline V gene encodes CDR1 LGHNA and CDR2 YNFKEQ. Trimming took 0 bases from V and 8 from J, leaving 13 bases between them. The CDR3 nucleotides read TGTGCCAGCAGCCAAGAATTTACAGGTGGAGGCTACACCTTC. It specifies CASSQEFTGGGYTF.

This clonotype occurred many times. The rearrangement joins TRBV15 to TRBJ2-1, with D possibly called TRBD1 or TRBD2 (5 bases each). The germline V gene has CDR1 LNHNV and CDR2 YYDKDF (reference sequence). The CDR3 is 16 amino acids. With 0 bases removed from V and 2 bases from J, the gap between germline ends came to 11 bases. The CDR3 spells CATSRDRGPTYNEQFF. CDR3 DNA sequence: TGTGCCACCAGCAGAGATCGGGGACCAACCTACAATGAGCAGTTCTTC.

This clonotype was counted many times. This sequence joins TRBV14 and TRBJ2-5, with a weak D call TRBD2 (6 bases). Trimming left V 6 bases short and J 5 bases short, with 13 bases between. This CDR3 region has 13 residues. Germline CDR1 SGHDN, CDR2 FVKESK. This chain's CDR3 is CASSPRERETQYF. As DNA, the CDR3 is TGTGCCAGCAGTCCACGGGAGAGGGAGACCCAGTACTTC.

This clonotype was detected only a few times. The chain couples TRBV29-1 to TRBJ1-1; perhaps TRBD1 as D (5 bases). CDR1 is SQVTM and CDR2 is ANQGSEA in the germline V gene. This CDR3 has 13 residues. The V and J ends lost 1 base and 4 bases respectively, with 10 bases between them. CDR3 nucleotides: TGCAGCGTTGAAGCCAGGGTCGGCACTGAAGCTTTCTTT. Its protein product is CSVEARVGTEAFF.

This clonotype has at least ten counts. The rearrangement links TRBV28 to TRBJ2-5; no clear D gene. Trimming pared 5 bases from V and 3 bases from J, leaving 7 bases between. The germline V gene has CDR1 MDHEN and CDR2 SYDVKM. CDR3 length equals 12 residues. The CDR3 region has the DNA TGTGCCAGCAGTAGAATCAAAGAGACCCAGTACTTC. This encodes CASSRIKETQYF.

This chain links TRBV5-8 with TRBJ2-3; 10 nucleotides match TRBD2. The CDR3 contains 17 residues. CDR1 is SGHTS and CDR2 is YDEGEE in the germline V gene. The V segment lost 0 bases and the J segment 1 base; nucleotides outside the gene matches: 5. The chain's CDR3 is CASSLEGLAGGTDTQYF. The CDR3 nucleotides read TGTGCCAGCAGCTTGGAAGGGCTAGCGGGAGGCACAGATACGCAGTATTTT.

As for this clonotype: A read error may be the cause here, since a much bigger clone is one base away. V and J are TRBV18 and TRBJ1-4, with TRBD1 identical over 7 bases. CDR1 is KGHSH and CDR2 is LQKENI in the germline V gene. The CDR3 extends over 14 amino acids. CDR3: CASTPRGQYEKLFF. The CDR3 DNA follows: TGTGCCAGCACACCGAGGGGACAGTATGAAAAACTGTTTTTT.

The chain employs TRBV30 and TRBJ2-3; maybe TRBD1 (7 bases). CDR3 length: 14 residues. CDR1 is GTSNPN and CDR2 is SVGIG in the germline V gene (reference sequence). Trimming pared 5 bases from V and 2 bases from J, leaving 14 bases between. CDR3 protein: CAWDAGQHTDTQYF. CDR3 in DNA: TGTGCCTGGGATGCGGGACAGCACACAGATACGCAGTATTTT. Filled out from reference TRBV30 and TRBJ2-3, the complete variable domain reads SQTIHQWPATLVQPVGSPLSLECTVEGTSNPNLYWYRQAAGRGLQLLFYSVGIGQISSEVPQNLSASRPQDRQFILSSKKLLLSDSGFYLCAWDAGQHTDTQYFGPGTRLTVL.

This sequence joins TRBV7-8 and TRBJ2-5, with 13 bases identical to TRBD2. J lost 3 bases, V lost 8 bases, and 15 bases had no gene match. Germline assignment: CDR1 SGHVS and CDR2 FQNEAQ. The CDR3 extends over 18 amino acids. CDR3 DNA: TGTGCCAGCGGCCCTTATGGACTAGCGGGAGAGGGCAAAGAGACCCAGTACTTC. Its translation: CASGPYGLAGEGKETQYF.

The V gene is TRBV27, the J gene TRBJ2-1, with D perhaps TRBD1 (6 bases). Trimming removed 2 bases from V and 8 bases from J, with 19 bases in between. Germline assignment: CDR1 MNHEY and CDR2 SMNVEV (reference sequence). CDR3 length: 16 amino acids. CDR3 sequence (DNA): TGTGCCAGCAGTTTAGGTCTGGGCAGAAGGGGGTATGAGCAGTTCTTC. Protein: CASSLGLGRRGYEQFF.

This clonotype occurred many times. The chain links TRBV28 to TRBJ1-2; a possible D gene is TRBD1 (5 bases). Germline CDR1 reads MDHEN; CDR2 reads SYDVKM. The CDR3 totals 14 residues. Trimming removed 2 bases from V and 4 bases from J, with 11 bases in between. The CDR3 spells CASSLKGRRYGYTF. Here the CDR3 DNA reads TGTGCCAGCAGTTTAAAGGGACGTCGCTATGGCTACACCTTC.

The sample holds a few counts of this clonotype. CDR3 residues: CATTRLGQGASSGRAQLFF. The CDR3 nucleotides read TGTGCCACCACCCGACTGGGACAGGGGGCCTCTAGCGGGAGGGCCCAGCTGTTCTTC. This chain links TRBV10-3 with TRBJ2-1, with D tentatively TRBD1 or TRBD2 (12 bases each). The germline V gene encodes CDR1 ENHRY and CDR2 SYGVKD. The V gene lost 10 bases and the J gene lost 15 bases, with 43 bases spanning the gap. The CDR3 has 19 residues.